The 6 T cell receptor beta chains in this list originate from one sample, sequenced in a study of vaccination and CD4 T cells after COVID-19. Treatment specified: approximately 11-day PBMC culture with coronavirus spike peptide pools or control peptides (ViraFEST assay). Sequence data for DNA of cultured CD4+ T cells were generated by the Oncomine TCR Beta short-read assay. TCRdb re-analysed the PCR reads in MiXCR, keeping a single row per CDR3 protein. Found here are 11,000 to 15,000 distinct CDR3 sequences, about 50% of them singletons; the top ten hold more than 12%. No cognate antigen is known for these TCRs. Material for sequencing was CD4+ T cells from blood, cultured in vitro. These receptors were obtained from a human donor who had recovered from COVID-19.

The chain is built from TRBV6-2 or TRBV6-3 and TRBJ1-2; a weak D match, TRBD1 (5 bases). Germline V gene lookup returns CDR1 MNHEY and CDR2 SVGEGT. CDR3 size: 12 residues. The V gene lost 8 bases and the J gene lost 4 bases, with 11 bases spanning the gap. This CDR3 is CASGDSPYGYTF. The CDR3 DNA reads TGTGCCAGCGGAGACAGCCCCTATGGCTACACCTTC.

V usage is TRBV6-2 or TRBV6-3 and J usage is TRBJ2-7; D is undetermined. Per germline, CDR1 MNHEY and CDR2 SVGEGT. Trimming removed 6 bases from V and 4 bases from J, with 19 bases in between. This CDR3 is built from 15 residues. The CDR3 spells CASRPYSDRTYEQYF. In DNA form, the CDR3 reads TGTGCCAGCAGACCGTACAGTGATCGGACGTACGAGCAGTACTTC.

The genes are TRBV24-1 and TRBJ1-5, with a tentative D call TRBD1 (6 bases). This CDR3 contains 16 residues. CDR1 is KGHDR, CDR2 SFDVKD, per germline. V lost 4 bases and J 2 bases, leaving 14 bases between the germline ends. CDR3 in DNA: TGTGCCACCAGTGAGTCAGGGGTGACGCGCAATCAGCCCCAGCATTTT. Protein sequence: CATSESGVTRNQPQHF.

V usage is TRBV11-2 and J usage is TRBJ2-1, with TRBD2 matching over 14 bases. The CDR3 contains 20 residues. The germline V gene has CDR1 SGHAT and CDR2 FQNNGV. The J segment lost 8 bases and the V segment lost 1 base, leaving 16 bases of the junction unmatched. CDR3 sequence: CASSLVRRGLAGESPHEQFF. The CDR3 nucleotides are TGTGCCAGCAGCTTAGTCCGACGGGGACTAGCGGGAGAATCCCCCCATGAGCAGTTCTTC.

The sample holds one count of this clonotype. This chain's CDR3 is CASNELAGVTGELFF. The CDR3 nucleotides are TGTGCCAGCAACGAACTAGCGGGAGTCACCGGGGAGCTGTTTTTT. The chain links TRBV12-3 or TRBV12-4 to TRBJ2-2; 11 bases are a match to TRBD2. CDR3 length equals 15 residues. J was trimmed by 4 bases and V by 7 bases; bases with no gene match: 5.

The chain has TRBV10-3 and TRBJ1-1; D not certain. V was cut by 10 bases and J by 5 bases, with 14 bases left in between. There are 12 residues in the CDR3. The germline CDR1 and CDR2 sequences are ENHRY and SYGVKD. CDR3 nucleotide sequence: TGTGCCACCAAGTTGAGTGGGACTGAAGCTTTCTTT. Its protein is CATKLSGTEAFF.